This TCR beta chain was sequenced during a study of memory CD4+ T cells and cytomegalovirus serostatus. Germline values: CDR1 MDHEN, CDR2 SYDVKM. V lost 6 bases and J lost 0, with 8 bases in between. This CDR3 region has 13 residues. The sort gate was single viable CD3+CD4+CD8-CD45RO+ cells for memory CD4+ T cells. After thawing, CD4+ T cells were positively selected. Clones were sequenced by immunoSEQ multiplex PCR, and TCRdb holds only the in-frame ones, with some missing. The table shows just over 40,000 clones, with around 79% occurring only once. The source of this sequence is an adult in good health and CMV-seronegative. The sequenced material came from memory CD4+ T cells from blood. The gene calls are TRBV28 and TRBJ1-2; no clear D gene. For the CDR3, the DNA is TGTGCCAGCAGGAAAGAAGCTAACTATGGCTACACCTTC. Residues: CASRKEANYGYTF.